A single sample is the source of the 10 T cell receptor beta chains below, sequenced in a study of cytomegalovirus exposure and HLA in healthy donors. The PCR employed 60 Vbeta primers together with 13 Jbeta primers. Assay used: immunoSEQ multiplex PCR; TCRdb lists only in-frame clones, some missing. This table holds about 220,000 clones, roughly 75% found once. The sequenced material came from PBMCs. These receptors were collected from a woman under 40 in good health and CMV-seronegative.

This chain links TRBV5-6 with TRBJ2-5; no reliable D call. Per germline, CDR1 SGHDT and CDR2 YYEEEE. This CDR3 has 15 residues. Trimming removed 0 bases at V and 2 bases at J, with 11 bases between. The CDR3 loop is CASSLAYGSQETQYF. The CDR3 DNA reads TGTGCCAGCAGCTTGGCTTACGGGTCACAAGAGACCCAGTACTTC.

The table lists this clone with a count of one. The chain is built from TRBV6-1 and TRBJ2-7; 8 positions match TRBD2. Germline CDR1 and CDR2: MNHNS and SASEGT. Trimming at V came to 4 bases and at J to 3 bases, leaving 5 bases not matched to a gene. The CDR3 runs to 14 residues. The CDR3 bases are TGTGCCAGCAGTGCCCAACTAGCGGTCTACGAGCAGTACTTC. It codes for CASSAQLAVYEQYF.

This chain links TRBV6-1 with TRBJ1-2; 8 bases are shared with TRBD1. The CDR3 runs to 14 residues. Germline CDR1 reads MNHNS; CDR2 reads SASEGT. Germline trimming cut 5 bases from V and 8 bases from J; bases unmatched to any gene: 10. CDR3 in DNA: TGTGCCAGCAGTCTTACGACAGGGGCGAAGGGCTACACCTTC. This codes for CASSLTTGAKGYTF.

The chain employs TRBV11-2 and TRBJ2-1; D not certain. V lost 5 bases to trimming and J lost 0 bases, with 11 bases between them. CDR3 length: 15 residues. CDR1 is SGHAT, CDR2 FQNNGV, per germline. The CDR3 DNA reads TGTGCCAGCAGCGGAGCCCTGAGCTCCTACAATGAGCAGTTCTTC. Translated: CASSGALSSYNEQFF.

CDR3 sequence reads: CASISQIAKNIQYF. The CDR3 DNA sequence: TGTGCCAGCATTAGCCAGATAGCCAAAAACATTCAGTACTTC. The chain has TRBV2 and TRBJ2-4; D gene unclear. CDR1 SNHLY and CDR2 FYNNEI come from the germline V gene. The CDR3 totals 14 residues. The V and J ends lost 7 bases and 0 bases respectively, with 10 bases between them. Together with reference TRBV2 and TRBJ2-4, the CDR3 gives the full variable domain: EPEVTQTPSHQVTQMGQEVILRCVPISNHLYFYWYRQILGQKVEFLVSFYNNEISEKSEIFDDQFSVERPDGSNFTLKIRSTKLEDSAMYFCASISQIAKNIQYFGAGTRLSVL.

CDR3 sequence: CAGSGQTYEQYF. CDR3 sequence (DNA): TGTGCCGGGTCCGGACAGACCTACGAGCAGTACTTC. The J gene is TRBJ2-7, the V gene TRBV2; D perhaps matches TRBD1 (6 bases). This CDR3 spans 12 amino acids. CDR1 is SNHLY, CDR2 FYNNEI, per germline. Trimming removed 11 bases at V and 2 bases at J, with 13 bases between.

The gene calls are TRBV5-1 and TRBJ2-6; 7 bases are shared with TRBD2. From germline, CDR1 is SGHRS and CDR2 YFSETQ. V dropped 5 bases and J dropped 1; count of bases not matched to a gene: 15. The CDR3 covers 19 residues. CDR3 residues: CASSPPGLAAQSGANVLTF. In DNA, the CDR3 is TGCGCCAGCAGTCCACCGGGGCTAGCGGCTCAATCTGGGGCCAACGTCCTGACTTTC.

This rearrangement joins TRBV9 to TRBJ2-1; 7 bases are shared with TRBD2. Trimming took 0 bases from V and 4 from J; bases not matched to a gene: 4. This CDR3 contains 15 residues. Germline CDR1 and CDR2: SGDLS and YYNGEE. The CDR3 here is CASSVVGGVYNEQFF. The CDR3 coding sequence is TGTGCCAGCAGCGTAGTGGGGGGGGTTTACAATGAGCAGTTCTTC.

The chain joins TRBV19 to TRBJ2-5; perhaps TRBD2 as D (5 bases). V lost 3 bases to trimming and J lost 2 bases, with 13 bases between them. Germline-derived CDR1 and CDR2 are LNHDA and SQIVND (reference sequence). This CDR3 comprises 15 residues. CDR3 coding DNA: TGTGCCAGTAGTATGCGTCTGGAGGCACAAGAGACCCAGTACTTC. Protein: CASSMRLEAQETQYF.

This clone was recorded a few times. The CDR3 sequence: CASSYSNRGPNQPQHF. CDR3 nucleotides: TGTGCCAGCAGTTACTCGAACAGGGGACCCAATCAGCCCCAGCATTTT. The rearrangement uses TRBV6-6 and TRBJ1-5; TRBD1 matches at 7 bases. This CDR3 has 16 residues. The junction had 5 bases not matched to a gene; V was cut back by 0 bases and J by 3 bases. From germline, CDR1 is MNHNY and CDR2 SVGAGI (reference sequence).